This T cell receptor beta chain was identified during a study of vaccination and CD4 T cells after COVID-19. Study as a whole: It was a median about 99 days after diagnosis, with a range of 35 to 161, that post-COVID samples were drawn.

The V gene's germline CDR1 is SGHNT and CDR2 YYREEE (reference sequence). V was trimmed by 3 bases and J by 4 bases, leaving 8 bases between them. The CDR3 spans 13 residues. A note on this clonotype: The antigen remains unidentified.

Treatment meaning: roughly 10-day PBMC culture with coronavirus spike peptide pools or control peptides (ViraFEST assay). Sequencing of the DNA from cultured CD4+ T cells was carried out with the Oncomine TCR Beta short-read assay. TCRdb re-called the PCR reads through MiXCR, storing one row per CDR3 protein. The data hold roughly 4,000 distinct CDR3 sequences, with about 19% observed a single time. This receptor was obtained from a human donor who had recovered from COVID-19. The V and J genes are TRBV5-4 and TRBJ1-5; unclear D gene. The sequencing input was CD4+ T cells from blood, cultured in vitro. DNA of the CDR3: TGTGCCAGCAGCTGGGATCAAAATCAGCCCCAGCATTTT. Residues: CASSWDQNQPQHF.